The 30 T cell receptor beta chains below all came from one sample that was sequenced in a study of ipilimumab plus nivolumab after autologous stem cell transplantation. The protocol was immunoSEQ multiplex PCR, while the TCRdb copy is restricted to in-frame clones and leaves out a portion. The data show about 20,000 clones, more than 60% seen once. The source was PBMCs, collected in a trial of ipilimumab plus nivolumab as post-transplant consolidation. The receptors stem from a male donor with diffuse large B-cell lymphoma.

A note on this clone: At one end, the junction sequence differs from germline, possibly due to a read error. Other DNA sequences of this sample code for an identical CDR3. This chain links TRBV5-1 with TRBJ1-1, with D possibly being TRBD1 (5 bases). CDR3 length: 14 residues. Germline CDR1 SGHRS, CDR2 YFSETQ. The CDR3 region has the DNA TGCGCCAGCAGTGTTGAGACAGCCAACACTGAAGCCTTCTTT. Translated, it gives CASSVETANTEAFF. The whole variable domain, filled in from reference TRBV5-1 and TRBJ1-1, reads KAGVTQTPRYLIKTRGQQVTLSCSPISGHRSVSWYQQTPGQGLQFLFEYFSETQRNKGNFPGRFSGRQFSNSRSEMNVSTLELGDSALYLCASSVETANTEAFFGQGTRLTVV.

The chain carries TRBV5-1 and TRBJ1-4; no definite D call. V lost 4 bases and J lost 1, with 5 bases in between. This CDR3 region has 13 residues. CDR1 and CDR2 from the germline V gene are SGHRS and YFSETQ. CDR3 loop: CASSPETNEKLFF. CDR3 DNA: TGCGCCAGCAGCCCCGAAACTAATGAAAAACTGTTTTTT.

The chain uses TRBV19 and TRBJ2-2; weak D call: TRBD1 (6 bases). The germline V gene has CDR1 LNHDA and CDR2 SQIVND (reference sequence). This CDR3 has 13 residues. V lost 7 bases and J lost 6, with 12 bases in between. CDR3 amino acids: CASNRDPPGELFF. CDR3 bases: TGTGCCAGTAACAGGGACCCTCCCGGGGAGCTGTTTTTT.

V and J are TRBV14 and TRBJ2-7, with 7 bases identical to TRBD2. Germline V gives CDR1 SGHDN, CDR2 FVKESK. V shed 0 bases and J 4 bases; nucleotides not matched to a gene: 9. The CDR3 has 16 residues. CDR3 nucleotides: TGTGCCAGCAGCCAAGATGTGGGACTAAAAAATTACGAGCAGTACTTC. Its protein is CASSQDVGLKNYEQYF.

Here the CDR3 DNA reads TGTGCCAGCTCAAAAGAGGACGGAGAGAACTATGGCTACACCTTC. Its translation: CASSKEDGENYGYTF. The chain has TRBV18 and TRBJ1-2; D gene unclear. Germline CDR1 is KGHSH and CDR2 is LQKENI. CDR3 length equals 15 residues. Trimming took 5 bases from V and 2 from J, leaving 15 bases between them.

This chain uses TRBV5-1 with TRBJ2-7; D possibly corresponds to TRBD1 (6 bases). V dropped 4 bases and J dropped 2 bases, with 22 bases sitting between them. Germline CDR1 SGHRS, CDR2 YFSETQ. The CDR3 has 17 residues. This CDR3 reads CASSIPRDTPFPYEQYF. The CDR3 DNA is TGCGCCAGCAGCATTCCCCGGGACACCCCTTTCCCCTACGAGCAGTACTTC.

CDR3 DNA: TGTGCCAGCAGTTTACGGCTTGGCGGGGGGCCCGGGGAGCTGTTTTTT. It translates to CASSLRLGGGPGELFF. This rearrangement joins TRBV28 to TRBJ2-2; TRBD2 matches at 8 bases. With V trimmed by 2 bases and J by 6 bases, 8 bases remained unmatched. The CDR3 spans 16 residues. Germline V CDR1 and CDR2: MDHEN, SYDVKM.

The chain links TRBV15 to TRBJ1-6, with TRBD1 matching over 9 bases. V lost 2 bases, J lost 7 bases, and 3 bases stayed unmatched. Germline V gene lookup returns CDR1 LNHNV and CDR2 YYDKDF (reference sequence). CDR3 length: 15 residues. The CDR3 is CATSRSGTGNSPLHF. CDR3 bases: TGTGCCACCAGCAGATCTGGGACAGGGAATTCACCCCTCCACTTT.

The chain is built from TRBV7-8 and TRBJ1-5; 7 bases line up with TRBD1. The CDR3 consists of 16 residues. Germline CDR1 SGHVS, CDR2 FQNEAQ. With 5 bases clipped from V and 4 bases from J, the junction kept 11 bases outside the gene matches. Here the CDR3 reads CASSPYRLQGNQPQHF. In DNA form, the CDR3 reads TGTGCCAGCAGCCCGTATCGTTTACAGGGGAATCAGCCCCAGCATTTT.

This clone was recorded a few times. The chain has TRBV7-2 and TRBJ1-2, with 7 bases fitting TRBD1. Germline trimming cut 5 bases from V and 6 bases from J; bases unmatched to any gene: 9. The germline CDR1 and CDR2 sequences are SGHTA and FQGNSA. The length of the CDR3 is 14 residues. The CDR3 sequence: CASSQEQGRNGYTF. The CDR3 DNA reads as TGTGCCAGCAGCCAGGAACAGGGGAGAAATGGCTACACCTTC.

The chain uses TRBV5-5 and TRBJ2-7; D call uncertain. The CDR3 runs to 15 residues. In germline, CDR1 is SGHKS, CDR2 YYEKEE (reference sequence). V was clipped by 0 bases and J by 3 bases, with 13 bases between them. The CDR3 DNA sequence: TGTGCCAGCAGCTTGGGTGCGACCGTAAACTACGAGCAGTACTTC. Residues: CASSLGATVNYEQYF.

This rearrangement joins TRBV29-1 to TRBJ1-2; D might be TRBD1 (6 bases). This CDR3 has 13 amino acids. CDR1 and CDR2 from the germline V gene are SQVTM and ANQGSEA. CDR3 protein: CSAGEGVFYGYTF. In nucleotides, the CDR3 is TGCAGTGCCGGAGAGGGGGTTTTTTATGGCTACACCTTC.

V usage is TRBV11-3 and J usage is TRBJ2-1, with D perhaps TRBD1 or TRBD2 (5 bases each). This CDR3 comprises 15 residues. The germline CDR1 and CDR2 sequences are SGHNT and YENEEA. V shed 3 bases and J shed 6 bases, with 15 bases lying between them. CDR3 in DNA: TGTGCCAGCAGCTTGCGGGTGGGGACCCTCAATGAGCAGTTCTTC. This encodes CASSLRVGTLNEQFF.

The gene calls are TRBV6-5 and TRBJ2-6, with 8 bases identical to TRBD2. Per the germline V gene, CDR1 is MNHEY and CDR2 is SVGAGI. The CDR3 loop spans 14 amino acids. V lost 10 bases and J lost 2; bases outside the gene matches: 4. In DNA form, the CDR3 reads TGTGCCACCGGGCGGGGGGCTGGGGCCAACGTCCTGACTTTC. Encoded protein: CATGRGAGANVLTF.

The CDR3 DNA is TGTGCCAGCACCTACCCGGGGACAGAGACCCAGTACTTC. Translated, it gives CASTYPGTETQYF. The chain uses TRBV6-5 and TRBJ2-5; perhaps D is TRBD1 or TRBD2 (5 bases each). The V gene's germline CDR1 is MNHEY and CDR2 SVGAGI. The V end lost 7 bases, the J end lost 4 bases, and 13 bases lay between the germline ends. The CDR3 has 13 amino acids.

The V call is TRBV21-1, the J call TRBJ1-1. TRBV21-1 is shown as a pseudogene. The CDR3 is 17 amino acids. CDR3 nucleotide sequence: TGTGCCAGCAGCAAAGAGGTGAGGGGGGGGCCGAACACTGAAGCTTTCTTT. Protein sequence: CASSKEVRGGPNTEAFF.

The chain couples TRBV18 to TRBJ1-5; D unclear. The CDR3 totals 14 residues. Trimming stripped 6 bases from V and 0 bases from J, with 9 bases between. Germline-derived CDR1 and CDR2 are KGHSH and LQKENI. CDR3: CASSPGFSNQPQHF. The CDR3 region has the DNA TGTGCCAGCTCCCCCGGTTTTAGCAATCAGCCCCAGCATTTT.

The chain uses TRBV7-6 and TRBJ2-3, with D possibly matching TRBD2 (7 bases). There are 16 residues in the CDR3. The germline gives CDR1 SGHVS, CDR2 FNYEAQ. The germline V and J ends were trimmed by 5 bases and 6 bases, with 21 bases remaining between them. CDR3 region: CASSPHLVGGQDTQYF. The DNA of the CDR3 is TGTGCCAGCAGCCCTCATCTCGTCGGGGGGCAGGATACGCAGTATTTT.

This clone appeared a few times. The gene calls are TRBV29-1 and TRBJ1-1; D not certain. Germline-derived CDR1 and CDR2 are SQVTM and ANQGSEA. Trimming shortened V by 5 bases and J by 1 base, and 8 bases separated the two germline ends. The CDR3 covers 12 residues. This chain's CDR3 is CSVSLGNTEAFF. The CDR3 nucleotides read TGCAGCGTTTCTCTGGGGAACACTGAAGCTTTCTTT. Together with reference TRBV29-1 and TRBJ1-1, the CDR3 gives the full variable domain: SAVISQKPSRDICQRGTSLTIQCQVDSQVTMMFWYRQQPGQSLTLIATANQGSEATYESGFVIDKFPISRPNLTFSTLTVSNMSPEDSSIYLCSVSLGNTEAFFGQGTRLTVV.

This chain uses TRBV6-5 with TRBJ1-2; perhaps TRBD1 as D (5 bases). This CDR3 has 15 residues. V was pared by 3 bases and J by 2 bases, with 13 bases between. Germline lookup yields CDR1 MNHEY and CDR2 SVGAGI. CDR3 in amino acids: CASSYARGLNYGYTF. The CDR3, as DNA: TGTGCCAGCAGTTATGCTAGGGGTTTGAACTATGGCTACACCTTC.

The chain recombines TRBV7-8 with TRBJ1-5, with 9 bases lining up with TRBD1. Trimming took 5 bases from V and 6 from J; bases not matched to a gene: 11. The CDR3 spans 16 residues. The germline V gene encodes CDR1 SGHVS and CDR2 FQNEAQ. The CDR3 nucleotides read TGTGCCAGCAGCCAATCCCAACAGGGGGCGCGTCAGCCCCAGCATTTT. Protein: CASSQSQQGARQPQHF.

J is TRBJ2-1 and V is TRBV27; 7 nucleotides agree with TRBD1. Germline lookup yields CDR1 MNHEY and CDR2 SMNVEV (reference sequence). V was clipped by 5 bases and J by 6 bases; unmatched bases: 4. CDR3 length equals 13 residues. Written as DNA, the CDR3 is TGTGCCAGCAGTCGACAGGGAACCAATGAGCAGTTCTTC. Encoded protein: CASSRQGTNEQFF.

V and J are TRBV6-5 and TRBJ1-1; D remains ambiguous. Deletions cut 5 bases from V and 1 base from J, with 14 bases between. Germline lookup yields CDR1 MNHEY and CDR2 SVGAGI. The CDR3 spans 15 residues. The CDR3 loop reads CASSKPSGANTEAFF. The CDR3 coding sequence is TGTGCCAGCAGTAAACCTTCGGGAGCGAACACTGAAGCTTTCTTT.

This clone appeared a few times. This sequence joins TRBV2 and TRBJ1-5; D gene unclear. CDR1 is SNHLY and CDR2 is FYNNEI in the germline V gene. The CDR3 sequence is 15 residues long. V lost 4 bases to trimming and J lost 2 bases, with 12 bases between them. CDR3 DNA: TGTGCCAGCAGTGTGTCCCCCTTGGGCAATCAGCCCCAGCATTTT. This encodes CASSVSPLGNQPQHF.

Concerning this clone: An end of the junction does not agree with germline; a read error may underlie this. The chain uses TRBV7-2 and TRBJ1-5; D not certain. This CDR3 has 13 residues. CDR1 SGHTA and CDR2 FQGNSA come from the germline V gene. The CDR3 coding sequence is TGTGCCAGCAGCCTAGCGCTCGAGGGGCCCCAGCATTTT. Protein product: CASSLALEGPQHF.

This chain joins TRBV2 and TRBJ1-4, with D hard to call. The CDR3 is made up of 14 amino acids. Trimming took 5 bases from V and 5 from J, leaving 12 bases between them. Germline CDR1 is SNHLY and CDR2 is FYNNEI. CDR3 region: CASSSWKRNEKLFF. The DNA for the CDR3 is TGTGCCAGCAGTTCCTGGAAAAGAAATGAAAAACTGTTTTTT.

CDR3 in amino acids: CASSLMRLAGTPYEQYF. The CDR3 DNA reads as TGTGCCAGCAGTTTAATGCGACTAGCGGGGACCCCTTACGAGCAGTACTTC. The V call is TRBV28, the J call TRBJ2-7, with 11 bases lining up with TRBD2. The CDR3 is made up of 17 amino acids. With 2 bases clipped from V and 4 bases from J, the junction kept 10 bases outside the gene matches. CDR1 MDHEN and CDR2 SYDVKM come from the germline V gene.

This chain links TRBV7-4 with TRBJ1-4, with unresolved D. The CDR3 has 14 residues. Per the germline V gene, CDR1 is SGHVT and CDR2 is SQSDAQ. Trimming took off 4 bases at V and 0 bases at J, with 6 bases between the two ends. CDR3 bases: TGTGCCAGCAGCTCGAGCTCAACTAATGAAAAACTGTTTTTT. It specifies CASSSSSTNEKLFF. Full variable domain (outside the CDR3, taken from reference TRBV7-4 and TRBJ1-4): GAGVSQSPRYKVAKRGRDVALRCDSISGHVTLYWYRQTLGQGSEVLTYSQSDAQRDKSGRPSGRFSAERPERSVSTLKIQRTEQGDSAVYLCASSSSSTNEKLFFGSGTQLSVL.

The chain employs TRBV6-5 and TRBJ1-2; D call uncertain. The CDR3 loop spans 15 amino acids. Per germline, CDR1 MNHEY and CDR2 SVGAGI. Trimming shortened V by 6 bases and J by 4 bases, and 18 bases separated the two germline ends. CDR3 loop: CASRTGPLSPYGYTF. DNA for the CDR3: TGTGCCAGCAGAACCGGGCCCCTGTCTCCCTATGGCTACACCTTC.

The rearrangement uses TRBV11-2 and TRBJ2-3, with D possibly TRBD1 on 5 matching bases. The V and J ends lost 4 bases and 4 bases respectively, with 15 bases between them. The CDR3 length is 15 residues. Germline V gives CDR1 SGHAT, CDR2 FQNNGV. The CDR3 region is CASSSLVGVPDTQYF. The CDR3 DNA sequence: TGTGCCAGCAGCTCCCTAGTAGGGGTACCAGATACGCAGTATTTT.